Listed below are T cell receptor beta chains from one sample, sequenced in a study of neoadjuvant anti-PD-1 for oral cavity cancer. The data were produced by immunoSEQ multiplex PCR, yet TCRdb's version contains in-frame clones alone and is incomplete. The sample has about 16,000 clones, about 78% seen once. The sequencing used PBMCs, collected before nivolumab (anti-PD-1) treatment. The source of these receptors is a person aged 35-79 years with oral cavity squamous cell carcinoma. CDR3s include the opening cysteine and the closing phenylalanine or tryptophan. Each record gives: V gene, D gene, clone size, J gene, CDR3 length, CDR3 protein, CDR3 DNA. D genes are given only for firm matches. Some rows mark clone size as missing; the rest say once, few, many or name a class of expanded clone.

>TRBV6-5|NA|NA|TRBJ1-2|13
CASSYNRAYGYTF
TGTGCCAGCAGTTACAACAGGGCCTATGGCTACACCTTC
>TRBV29-1|NA|NA|TRBJ1-2|12
CSALDGNYGYTF
TGCAGCGCCCTGGACGGTAATTATGGCTACACCTTC
>TRBV27|NA|NA|TRBJ1-2|12
CASSLAGDGYTF
TGTGCCAGCAGTTTAGCGGGGGATGGCTACACCTTC
>TRBV7-8|TRBD2|NA|TRBJ2-7|15
CASSFRRLAGYEQYF
TGTGCCAGCAGCTTTCGGAGACTAGCGGGTTACGAGCAGTACTTC
>TRBV7-3|NA|once|TRBJ1-5|15
CASSLIGRDNQPQHF
TGTGCCAGCAGCTTAATTGGCAGGGACAATCAGCCCCAGCATTTT
>TRBV6-1|NA|NA|TRBJ2-5|15
CASRKIGPGGGTQYF
TGTGCCAGCAGGAAAATCGGGCCCGGAGGGGGGACCCAGTACTTC
>TRBV29-1|NA|NA|TRBJ2-7|14
CSVVPTEGVWEQYF
TGCAGCGTTGTGCCCACTGAGGGAGTGTGGGAACAGTACTTC
>TRBV7-8|NA|NA|TRBJ1-5|19
CASSFTPRTARGINQPQHF
TGTGCCAGCAGCTTCACCCCCAGGACGGCAAGGGGTATCAATCAGCCCCAGCATTTT
>TRBV5-1|TRBD1|NA|TRBJ1-1|14
CASSLGRQGGEAFF
TGCGCCAGCAGCTTGGGCCGACAGGGTGGTGAAGCTTTCTTT
>TRBV19|TRBD2|NA|TRBJ2-4|13
CASTGTSGDIQYF
TGTGCCAGCACCGGGACTAGCGGGGACATTCAGTACTTC
>TRBV5-4|TRBD2|NA|TRBJ2-1|15
CASSLSGRRAGEQFF
TGTGCCAGCAGCTTGTCCGGCAGGAGAGCGGGAGAGCAGTTCTTC
>TRBV28|NA|NA|TRBJ1-1|14
CASRRTASYTEAFF
TGTGCCAGCAGACGGACAGCCTCTTACACTGAAGCTTTCTTT
>TRBV16|NA|NA|TRBJ1-5|14
CASSQSRVGEPQHF
TGTGCCAGCAGCCAATCGCGTGTCGGGGAGCCCCAGCATTTT
>TRBV4-1|TRBD2|NA|TRBJ2-3|16
CASSQQTSGGADTQYF
TGCGCCAGCAGCCAGCAGACTAGCGGGGGGGCAGATACGCAGTATTTT
>TRBV9|NA|NA|TRBJ2-5|14
CASSPSRLIGTQYF
TGTGCCAGCAGCCCCAGTCGACTAATTGGGACCCAGTACTTC
>TRBV15|TRBD2|NA|TRBJ2-1|16
CATSKPGTSGVNEQFF
TGTGCCACCAGCAAACCCGGGACTAGCGGGGTAAATGAGCAGTTCTTC
>TRBV5-1|NA|NA|TRBJ2-5|16
CASSRTRGGTQETQYF
TGCGCCAGCAGCCGCACCAGGGGCGGAACTCAAGAGACCCAGTACTTC
>TRBV28|NA|NA|TRBJ1-2|12
CALSKDSYGYTF
TGTGCCCTTTCGAAAGACAGCTATGGCTACACCTTC
>TRBV7-8|NA|NA|TRBJ2-7|11
CASSFPGEQYF
TGTGCCAGCAGCTTCCCTGGGGAGCAGTACTTC
>TRBV4-1|TRBD2|NA|TRBJ2-5|18
CASSQGFLAGGRQEAQYF
TGCGCCAGCAGCCAAGGATTCCTAGCGGGGGGGAGACAAGAGGCCCAGTACTTC